Included here is one TCR beta chain sequence, with context. These data come from a study of T cell repertoires in cytomegalovirus infection. MiXCR, run by TCRdb on the reads, gives a single entry per CDR3 protein. This sample carries under 350,000 distinct CDR3 sequences, more than 8% of them seen once, and the ten largest clones take around 4%. The ends were cut back, 4 bases at V and 5 bases at J, with 15 bases in the middle. This CDR3 is 14 amino acids long. CDR1 and CDR2 from the germline V gene are LNHDA and SQIVND (reference sequence). The V call is TRBV19, the J call TRBJ2-7; D may correspond to TRBD1 or TRBD2 (5 bases each). The sequence was obtained from a human donor in good health (CMV status not recorded). Some clones in this sample may be carry-over from other donors' samples. The sample consisted of PBMCs. The chain's CDR3 is CASSTRDPPNEQYF. The CDR3 DNA sequence: TGTGCCAGTAGTACCCGGGACCCCCCGAACGAGCAGTACTTC.